Following are 25 T cell receptor beta chains from one sample sequenced in a study of blood T cell repertoires in COVID-19. Profiling relied on immunoSEQ multiplex PCR, and the TCRdb table lists in-frame clones only, not all of them. The sample records over 60,000 clones, approximately 84% being singletons. Sequencing was performed on peripheral blood. The receptors shown here come from a human donor in a cohort sampled during active COVID-19.

This rearrangement joins TRBV5-1 to TRBJ1-4, with D possibly TRBD1 on 5 matching bases. Germline V gene sequence: CDR1 SGHRS, CDR2 YFSETQ. V lost 0 bases and J 3 bases, leaving 6 bases between the germline ends. CDR3 length: 14 amino acids. The CDR3 sequence: CASSLGGSNEKLFF. CDR3 coding DNA: TGCGCCAGCAGCTTGGGGGGCTCTAATGAAAAACTGTTTTTT.

CDR3 coding DNA: TGTGCCAGCAGTGAGCAGGGGAGGGGCACTGAAGCTTTCTTT. Protein sequence: CASSEQGRGTEAFF. This chain uses TRBV6-1 with TRBJ1-1; D is possibly TRBD1 (6 bases). V was pared by 3 bases and J by 4 bases, with 12 bases between. This CDR3 spans 14 amino acids. Germline V lookup: CDR1 MNHNS, CDR2 SASEGT.

The chain is built from TRBV5-4 and TRBJ2-5; TRBD2 is a possible D gene (7 bases). Trimming stripped 0 bases from V and 5 bases from J, with 11 bases between. Germline lookup yields CDR1 SGHNT and CDR2 YYREEE (reference sequence). The CDR3 covers 14 residues. CDR3 DNA sequence: TGTGCCAGCAGCTTGGCCGGGGGGCGCGAGACCCAGTACTTC. The encoded protein is CASSLAGGRETQYF. Drawing the rest from reference TRBV5-4 and TRBJ2-5, the complete variable domain is ETGVTQSPTHLIKTRGQQVTLRCSSQSGHNTVSWYQQALGQGPQFIFQYYREEENGRGNFPPRFSGLQFPNYSSELNVNALELDDSALYLCASSLAGGRETQYFGPGTRLLVL.

This clone turned up a few times. For the CDR3, the DNA is TGTGCCAGCAGTACCAAAGCGGGATCCTACGAGCAGTACTTC. It yields the protein CASSTKAGSYEQYF. The chain joins TRBV27 to TRBJ2-7, with TRBD2 identical over 7 bases. V lost 5 bases, J lost 1 base, and 5 bases stayed unmatched. Germline loops: CDR1 MNHEY, CDR2 SMNVEV (reference sequence). This CDR3 has 14 residues.

J is TRBJ1-1 and V is TRBV29-1; TRBD1 is a possible D gene (6 bases). The V gene lost 2 bases and the J gene lost 4 bases, with 11 bases spanning the gap. The CDR3 has 13 amino acids. Germline V gives CDR1 SQVTM, CDR2 ANQGSEA. The DNA for the CDR3 is TGCAGCGTTGAAAGGGGGAGAAGCACTGAAGCTTTCTTT. This encodes CSVERGRSTEAFF.

As DNA, the CDR3 is TGCGCCAGCAGCGTGGACAGGGGAATTACTGAAGCTTTCTTT. It specifies CASSVDRGITEAFF. The V call is TRBV5-1, the J call TRBJ1-1; 9 bases map to TRBD1. Germline V gives CDR1 SGHRS, CDR2 YFSETQ. Trimming cost V 4 bases and J 5 bases; bases outside gene matches: 6. The CDR3 is made up of 14 amino acids. The variable domain in full, with the rest retrieved from reference TRBV5-1 and TRBJ1-1, is KAGVTQTPRYLIKTRGQQVTLSCSPISGHRSVSWYQQTPGQGLQFLFEYFSETQRNKGNFPGRFSGRQFSNSRSEMNVSTLELGDSALYLCASSVDRGITEAFFGQGTRLTVV.

The V call is TRBV12-3 or TRBV12-4, the J call TRBJ2-5; D gene uncertain. The CDR3 is 12 residues long. Trimming removed 5 bases at V and 5 bases at J, with 9 bases between. The CDR3 coding sequence is TGTGCCAGCAGTACCAACGGGGAGACCCAGTACTTC. Residues: CASSTNGETQYF.

The chain recombines TRBV29-1 with TRBJ1-3, with a tentative D call TRBD1 (6 bases). The ends were cut back, 5 bases at V and 3 bases at J, with 11 bases in the middle. Germline V gene lookup returns CDR1 SQVTM and CDR2 ANQGSEA. The CDR3 extends over 13 amino acids. CDR3 amino acids: CSVTGTLGNTIYF. The CDR3 DNA follows: TGCAGCGTTACAGGGACCCTTGGAAACACCATATATTTT.

The chain uses TRBV27 and TRBJ2-7; 7 bases are shared with TRBD2. The germline V gene has CDR1 MNHEY and CDR2 SMNVEV (reference sequence). V shed 7 bases, J shed 3 bases, and the junction held 3 bases outside the gene matches. CDR3 size: 12 residues. DNA of the CDR3: TGTGCCAGCACTTCTAGCGGCTACGAGCAGTACTTC. Its protein is CASTSSGYEQYF.

The chain recombines TRBV19 with TRBJ1-1; D perhaps matches TRBD1 (5 bases). The germline CDR1 and CDR2 sequences are LNHDA and SQIVND (reference sequence). The ends were cut back, 3 bases at V and 10 bases at J, with 9 bases in the middle. The CDR3 covers 11 residues. The CDR3, as DNA: TGTGCCAGTAGTATTCGGGGGGGAGCTTTCTTT. This codes for CASSIRGGAFF.

The chain recombines TRBV11-2 with TRBJ2-3; 12 bases fit TRBD1. The CDR3 sequence is 15 residues long. CDR1 is SGHAT and CDR2 is FQNNGV in the germline V gene. The junction had 3 bases not matched to a gene; V was cut back by 6 bases and J by 2 bases. CDR3 coding DNA: TGTGCCAGCAGAAGGGACAGGGGGCTCACAGATACGCAGTATTTT. Protein: CASRRDRGLTDTQYF.

V is TRBV29-1 and J is TRBJ1-1, with a possible D match to TRBD1 (5 bases). Germline V gene lookup returns CDR1 SQVTM and CDR2 ANQGSEA. V lost 0 bases and J 11 bases, leaving 13 bases between the germline ends. This CDR3 has 12 residues. CDR3 in DNA: TGCAGCGTTGAAGAAGGTGTCGGGGGGGCTTTCTTT. Translation gives CSVEEGVGGAFF.

The chain combines TRBV10-3 with TRBJ2-1; maybe TRBD2 (5 bases). Germline V lookup: CDR1 ENHRY, CDR2 SYGVKD. The CDR3 has 17 residues. V dropped 0 bases and J dropped 9 bases, with 21 bases sitting between them. In DNA, the CDR3 is TGTGCCATCAGTGAGTCGGCTAGTCGTAGAAGCGGAAGTGAGCAGTTCTTC. Protein product: CAISESASRRSGSEQFF.

The V and J genes are TRBV5-1 and TRBJ2-1, with TRBD2 matching over 9 bases. CDR3 size: 18 residues. With 0 bases clipped from V and 1 base from J, the junction kept 8 bases outside the gene matches. The germline CDR1 and CDR2 sequences are SGHRS and YFSETQ. CDR3 nucleotide sequence: TGCGCCAGCAGCTTGGCGGGGCGAAGCGGGAGGTCCTACAATGAGCAGTTCTTC. Residues: CASSLAGRSGRSYNEQFF.

The J gene is TRBJ1-3, the V gene TRBV18; TRBD1 aligns across 11 bases. Trimming removed 3 bases from V and 6 bases from J; junction bases left unmatched: 7. This CDR3 contains 16 residues. Germline V CDR1 and CDR2: KGHSH, LQKENI. Here the CDR3 DNA reads TGTGCCAGCTCACCGGGGACAGGGGGACTCGAAAACACCATATATTTT. This sequence encodes CASSPGTGGLENTIYF.

This clone came up once. The chain links TRBV6-5 to TRBJ2-6; 11 bases line up with TRBD1. The CDR3 extends over 15 amino acids. Trimming removed 8 bases from V and 2 bases from J; junction bases left unmatched: 2. The germline V gene encodes CDR1 MNHEY and CDR2 SVGAGI. CDR3 loop: CASGQGAAGANVLTF. The CDR3 DNA sequence: TGTGCCAGCGGACAGGGGGCCGCTGGGGCCAACGTCCTGACTTTC.

The CDR3 DNA sequence: TGTGCCAGCAGCCCCGGGGGGGTCTACGAGCAGTACTTC. Translated, it gives CASSPGGVYEQYF. The chain is built from TRBV7-2 and TRBJ2-7; 8 bases are shared with TRBD2. Germline V gene sequence: CDR1 SGHTA, CDR2 FQGNSA. V was clipped by 5 bases and J by 3 bases; unmatched bases: 3. The CDR3 is 13 residues long. The full variable domain, completed using reference TRBV7-2 and TRBJ2-7, is GAGVSQSPSNKVTEKGKDVELRCDPISGHTALYWYRQSLGQGLEFLIYFQGNSAPDKSGLPSDRFSAERTGGSVSTLTIQRTQQEDSAVYLCASSPGGVYEQYFGPGTRLTVT.

The chain is built from TRBV7-8 and TRBJ1-5, with a tentative D call TRBD1 (6 bases). Trimming removed 1 base at V and 4 bases at J, with 11 bases between. Germline-derived CDR1 and CDR2 are SGHVS and FQNEAQ. This CDR3 comprises 15 residues. Written as DNA, the CDR3 is TGTGCCAGCAGCTTAGAGGGCAGGGGAAATCAGCCCCAGCATTTT. Translation gives CASSLEGRGNQPQHF.

The CDR3: CASSPGQGASPLHF. The CDR3 DNA follows: TGTGCCAGCAGCCCTGGACAGGGGGCTTCACCCCTCCACTTT. This chain links TRBV3-1 (or the pseudogene TRBV3-2) with TRBJ1-6, with 11 bases lining up with TRBD1. Losses at the gene ends were 4 bases for V and 9 bases for J; bases not matched to a gene: 2. There are 14 residues in the CDR3. Germline V gene sequence: CDR1 LGHDT, CDR2 YNNKEL (reference sequence).

This clone has just one count. The chain has TRBV5-1 and TRBJ2-3, with 7 bases matching TRBD2. The CDR3 is 16 amino acids. Germline CDR1 SGHRS, CDR2 YFSETQ. J gave up 3 bases and V 0 bases, and 7 bases lay outside the gene matches. The CDR3 sequence: CASSLGFGRETDTQYF. CDR3 nucleotides: TGCGCCAGCAGCTTGGGGTTCGGGCGGGAGACAGATACGCAGTATTTT. Full variable domain (missing parts from reference TRBV5-1 and TRBJ2-3): KAGVTQTPRYLIKTRGQQVTLSCSPISGHRSVSWYQQTPGQGLQFLFEYFSETQRNKGNFPGRFSGRQFSNSRSEMNVSTLELGDSALYLCASSLGFGRETDTQYFGPGTRLTVL.

J is TRBJ2-7 and V is TRBV6-5, with D possibly being TRBD2 (7 bases). CDR1 and CDR2 (germline): MNHEY, SVGAGI. V dropped 7 bases and J dropped 2 bases, with 15 bases sitting between them. CDR3 length: 14 amino acids. The CDR3 DNA sequence: TGTGCCAGCACCCCGCCCGGGGGGCCCTACGAGCAGTACTTC. Residues: CASTPPGGPYEQYF.

The V gene is TRBV7-9, the J gene TRBJ1-1, with unresolved D. V was shortened by 5 bases and J by 9 bases, with 16 bases between the two germline ends. This CDR3 comprises 13 residues. Germline V gene sequence: CDR1 SEHNR, CDR2 FQNEAQ (reference sequence). In nucleotides, the CDR3 is TGTGCCAGCAGCCCAGGAGGGAGGTCTCAAGCTTTCTTT. Translation: CASSPGGRSQAFF. The complete variable domain, with remaining parts taken from reference TRBV7-9 and TRBJ1-1, reads DTGVSQNPRHKITKRGQNVTFRCDPISEHNRLYWYRQTLGQGPEFLTYFQNEAQLEKSRLLSDRFSAERPKGSFSTLEIQRTEQGDSAMYLCASSPGGRSQAFFGQGTRLTVV.

This clone was recorded a few times. CDR3 amino acids: CASRATTENTEAFF. The CDR3 DNA is TGCGCCAGCAGGGCGACGACAGAGAACACTGAAGCTTTCTTT. The chain has TRBV10-1 and TRBJ1-1; D possibly corresponds to TRBD1 (5 bases). Trimming removed 6 bases from V and 1 base from J, with 12 bases in between. Germline V gene data show CDR1 as WNHNN and CDR2 as SYGVQD (reference sequence). This CDR3 has 14 residues.

V and J are TRBV27 and TRBJ2-7; TRBD2 aligns across 8 bases. The V gene end was trimmed by 11 bases and the J gene end by 2 bases; junction bases not matched to a gene: 8. This CDR3 spans 13 amino acids. From germline, CDR1 is MNHEY and CDR2 SMNVEV (reference sequence). CDR3 in amino acids: CAGAGEHTYEQYF. The CDR3 bases are TGTGCCGGAGCGGGGGAGCATACCTACGAGCAGTACTTC.

J is TRBJ2-5 and V is TRBV5-4, with TRBD2 identical over 9 bases. This CDR3 contains 16 residues. J lost 4 bases, V lost 0 bases, and 7 bases had no gene match. The V gene's germline CDR1 is SGHNT and CDR2 YYREEE (reference sequence). This chain's CDR3 is CASSLVGGGAVETQYF. Here the CDR3 DNA reads TGTGCCAGCAGCTTGGTAGGCGGGGGGGCCGTAGAGACCCAGTACTTC.